This T cell receptor beta chain was captured by sequencing in a study of CD8 T cell repertoires and HIV-1 epitope variants. Across the study: Each of Twenty-five Gag and Nef epitope peptides stimulated a separate culture. Controls were a CMV, EBV and flu pool, Ebola AY9, and no peptide. Separate from the cultures, 1M uncultured T cells served as baseline.

Germline lookup yields CDR1 MNHEY and CDR2 SMNVEV (reference sequence). The CDR3 runs to 13 residues. V lost 3 bases to trimming and J lost 0 bases, with 3 bases between them. Assay used: immunoSEQ multiplex PCR; TCRdb lists only in-frame clones, some missing. The profile covers about 5,400 clones, with about 70% appearing a single time and approximately 40% taken by the ten largest. To note about this clone: The antigen remains unidentified.

J is TRBJ2-1 and V is TRBV27; D not resolved. The sequence derives from a male donor with HIV. Material: cultured CD8+ T cells derived from PBMCs. The CDR3 sequence is CASSLGSYNEQFF. The CDR3, as DNA: TGTGCCAGCAGTTTGGGCTCCTACAATGAGCAGTTCTTC.